A single sample is the source of the 16 T cell receptor beta chains below, sequenced in a study of T-cell memory formation after mild COVID-19. One entry per CDR3 protein, called by TCRdb with MiXCR from the 5' RACE reads. The sample has roughly 300,000 distinct CDR3 sequences; roughly 15% are singletons. Sequencing was carried out using PBMCs or a T cell subset sorted from them (not recorded which). These receptors originate from a young man who had mild COVID-19 (a few samples of this study predate the infection). Cell type and time point are not known.

J is TRBJ2-3 and V is TRBV6-6, with 12 bases identical to TRBD2. The CDR3 runs 17 residues. In germline, CDR1 is MNHNY, CDR2 SVGAGI (reference sequence). V was pared by 4 bases and J by 0 bases, with 5 bases of the junction left unmatched. The CDR3 sequence is CASSFGLAGISTDTQYF. CDR3 DNA sequence: TGTGCCAGCAGTTTCGGACTAGCGGGGATTAGCACAGATACGCAGTATTTT.

This clonotype was seen only a few times. The chain employs TRBV6-5 and TRBJ2-2; D not resolved. The germline V gene encodes CDR1 MNHEY and CDR2 SVGAGI. V gave up 2 bases and J gave up 3 bases, with 7 bases separating them. The CDR3 consists of 14 residues. The DNA of the CDR3 is TGTGCCAGCAGTTACGTCACAGACACCGGGGAGCTGTTTTTT. It is translated as CASSYVTDTGELFF.

This clonotype was counted between two and nine times. The rearrangement joins TRBV18 to TRBJ2-5; 8 bases match TRBD1. The CDR3 sequence is 15 residues long. Germline V gene sequence: CDR1 KGHSH, CDR2 LQKENI. The V and J ends lost 2 bases and 3 bases, in that order; junction bases with no gene match: 5. CDR3 loop: CASSPGDRRKETQYF. In DNA form, the CDR3 reads TGTGCCAGCTCACCAGGGGACAGGAGAAAAGAGACCCAGTACTTC.

This clonotype was seen ten or more times. The chain has TRBV6-6 and TRBJ2-5, with TRBD2 identical over 7 bases. Trimming at V came to 2 bases and at J to 5 bases, leaving 5 bases not matched to a gene. Germline CDR1 is MNHNY and CDR2 is SVGAGI (reference sequence). The CDR3 runs to 14 residues. The CDR3: CASSYPGGGETQYF. As DNA, the CDR3 is TGTGCCAGCAGTTACCCGGGGGGTGGTGAGACCCAGTACTTC.

The chain carries TRBV7-9 and TRBJ2-1, with a possible D match to TRBD1 (5 bases). Germline CDR1 is SEHNR and CDR2 is FQNEAQ (reference sequence). The CDR3 extends over 14 amino acids. The V and J ends lost 1 base and 9 bases respectively, with 13 bases between them. The CDR3 here is CASSLVLGLPEQFF. The DNA of the CDR3 is TGTGCCAGCAGCTTAGTACTGGGGCTACCTGAGCAGTTCTTC.

The rearrangement links TRBV5-1 to TRBJ1-1, with TRBD1 matching over 8 bases. Germline V gene data show CDR1 as SGHRS and CDR2 as YFSETQ. Trimming at V came to 4 bases and at J to 5 bases, leaving 10 bases not matched to a gene. This CDR3 has 15 residues. CDR3 DNA sequence: TGCGCCAGCAGCACCGACGGACAGGGAGGGACTGAAGCTTTCTTT. Translating it yields CASSTDGQGGTEAFF.

This sequence joins TRBV10-3 and TRBJ2-1; TRBD1 agrees at 8 bases. Germline V gene data show CDR1 as ENHRY and CDR2 as SYGVKD. V lost 6 bases and J lost 5; bases outside the gene matches: 9. The CDR3 extends over 15 amino acids. The CDR3 protein is CAIRQQGVTDNEQFF. The CDR3 DNA follows: TGTGCCATCAGGCAACAGGGGGTAACGGACAATGAGCAGTTCTTC.

This clonotype was counted at least ten times. The chain employs TRBV5-1 and TRBJ2-1, with D perhaps being TRBD1 or TRBD2 (5 bases each). Germline CDR1 is SGHRS and CDR2 is YFSETQ. The CDR3 has 14 residues. Deletions cut 4 bases from V and 9 bases from J, with 17 bases between. The CDR3 nucleotides read TGCGCCAGCAGCACGGACCCCAGGGACGGTGAGCAGTTCTTC. It is translated as CASSTDPRDGEQFF.

This chain connects TRBV7-9 to TRBJ1-1; D may be TRBD1 (6 bases). The ends were cut back, 8 bases at V and 3 bases at J, with 13 bases in the middle. Germline V CDR1 and CDR2: SEHNR, FQNEAQ (reference sequence). CDR3 size: 13 residues. CDR3 nucleotides: TGTGCCAGCTTGCGCAGGGGAGACACTGAAGCTTTCTTT. It translates to CASLRRGDTEAFF.

The V gene is TRBV9, the J gene TRBJ1-2, with D hard to call. Trimming pared 4 bases from V and 5 bases from J, leaving 18 bases between. This CDR3 contains 15 residues. Germline lookup yields CDR1 SGDLS and CDR2 YYNGEE. CDR3 sequence reads: CASSPDGLSPYGYTF. For the CDR3, the DNA is TGTGCCAGCAGCCCCGATGGCCTGTCCCCATATGGCTACACCTTC.

This clonotype was recorded a few times. The chain uses TRBV25-1 and TRBJ1-3; D is possibly TRBD1 (6 bases). The CDR3 sequence is 14 residues long. The V gene's germline CDR1 is MGHDK and CDR2 SYGVNS. Trimming removed 4 bases from V and 2 bases from J, with 9 bases in between. The CDR3 DNA reads as TGTGCCAGCAGTGTAACAGGGCCTGGAAACACCATATATTTT. As protein: CASSVTGPGNTIYF.

This chain uses TRBV6-5 with TRBJ1-4; D uncertain. From germline, CDR1 is MNHEY and CDR2 SVGAGI. V lost 7 bases and J lost 4, with 16 bases in between. The CDR3 is made up of 15 amino acids. The CDR3 reads CASTRSGSLNEKLFF. The CDR3 DNA sequence: TGTGCCAGCACCCGTTCGGGCAGCCTTAATGAAAAACTGTTTTTT.

This clonotype was recorded many times. The J gene is TRBJ2-3, the V gene TRBV6-5; no firm D call. The CDR3 spans 14 residues. CDR1 is MNHEY, CDR2 SVGAGI, per germline. With 0 bases removed from V and 2 bases from J, the gap between germline ends came to 6 bases. The CDR3 bases are TGTGCCAGCAGTTACTCCGATTTCACAGATACGCAGTATTTT. Its translation: CASSYSDFTDTQYF.

This clonotype was detected only a few times. The V and J genes are TRBV5-1 and TRBJ2-3; 10 nucleotides line up with TRBD2. From germline, CDR1 is SGHRS and CDR2 YFSETQ. V shed 4 bases, J shed 2 bases, and the junction held 4 bases outside the gene matches. The CDR3 contains 15 residues. Written as DNA, the CDR3 is TGCGCCAGCAGCGCTCTAGCGGGGGTCACAGATACGCAGTATTTT. It translates to CASSALAGVTDTQYF.

There are many counts of this clonotype. The DNA for the CDR3 is TGCGCCAGCAGCCAGGGGACAGGCCCCTCCTACGAGCAGTACTTC. Its translation: CASSQGTGPSYEQYF. The V gene is TRBV4-3, the J gene TRBJ2-7; 8 positions match TRBD1. Germline V gene sequence: CDR1 LGHNA, CDR2 YSLEER. With V trimmed by 3 bases and J by 0 bases, 4 bases remained unmatched. The CDR3 consists of 15 residues.

This chain uses TRBV7-2 with TRBJ1-4, with 7 positions matching TRBD1. The CDR3 has 15 amino acids. V shed 3 bases and J 3 bases; nucleotides not matched to a gene: 4. Germline V gene data show CDR1 as SGHTA and CDR2 as FQGNSA. DNA of the CDR3: TGTGCCAGCAGCTTGAGAGGGGGCCCTAATGAAAAACTGTTTTTT. This codes for CASSLRGGPNEKLFF.